This TCR beta chain appears in the sequencing data of a study of OX40 agonist ivuxolimab in advanced cancers. Turning to the overall study: Ivuxolimab was a fully human IgG2 agonistic monoclonal antibody targeting the costimulatory receptor OX40 (CD134). Peripheral TCRbeta sequencing aimed to test whether ivuxolimab altered TCR sequence diversity and caused clonal T-cell expansion. Prior anti-PD-1, anti-PD-L1 or anti-CTLA-4 therapy was permitted, and checkpoint inhibitors had been received by about 37% of dose-escalation patients. Intravenous ivuxolimab was administered to patients every 2 weeks at six dose levels: 0.01, 0.1, 0.3, 1.5, 3 and 10 mg/kg. The monotherapy dose-escalation portion (N = 52 patients) of the phase I ivuxolimab trial is reported in the paper. Partial responses occurred in three dose-escalation patients, of whom one had hepatocellular carcinoma and two had cutaneous melanoma. A male proportion of about 79% and a mean age of 60 years, ranging from about 20 to 79, were recorded for the dose-escalation cohort. Among the roughly 50 dose-escalation patients, some 20 had hepatocellular carcinoma, around 15 melanoma, 9 renal cell carcinoma and 9 head and neck cancer.

The trial excluded patients who had a history of autoimmune disease or were on systemic immunosuppression. Peripheral blood for TCR sequencing was drawn from every dose cohort at baseline, at cycle 4 day 1 and at cycle 7 day 1. The samples were drawn from a first-in-human, open-label, multicenter phase I dose-escalation trial of ivuxolimab. The trial enrolled adults with locally advanced or metastatic head and neck squamous cell, hepatocellular, melanoma or renal cell carcinoma. Before TCR sequencing, CD4+ T cells and CD8+ T cells were sorted from peripheral blood as separate populations. What the research found in general, with its limitations: Low levels of normalized T-cell clonal expansion were also seen in some patients who did not respond. On average, CD8+ T cells showed more expanded clones than CD4+ T cells after ivuxolimab. Antigen specificity was not determined for the clonally expanded peripheral T cells. At doses of 0.1 to 3.0 mg/kg, clonal expansion of both CD4+ and CD8+ blood T cells was observed from baseline to week 6. Partial responders in the 0.1-3.0 mg/kg groups had among the lowest normalized peripheral clonal expansion, especially among CD8+ T cells.

To sequence the TCRbeta CDR3 region, genomic DNA was isolated from the sorted cells. The immunoSEQ Assay was used to sequence the TCRbeta CDR3 regions. TCRdb re-hosts the immuneACCESS table, in-frame sequences only. Its copies lack some clones; in the studies checked, an unresolved V gene accounts for under half of them, and the cause for the rest is not known. In this sample the table shows approximately 35,000 clones, over 75% of which occur a single time. Around 9.9% of the sample is taken by the ten largest. From the germline V gene (reference sequence), CDR1 is SEHNR and CDR2 is FQNEAQ. V has 1 base trimmed and J has 4 bases trimmed; junction bases matching no gene number 2. Inclusive of the bounding cysteine and phenylalanine, the CDR3 is 15 residues long. Only CDR3 DNA remains: 45 bases, in frame from the first base. Of note for this clone: Its antigen remains unidentified. No base quality information exists; no much larger clone differs at one position.

The rearranged segments are TRBV7-9 and TRBJ2-1; TRBD2 lines up with 9 middle nucleotides. This clonotype originated in an adult with an advanced solid tumor such as melanoma, head and neck, liver or kidney cancer. The source material was CD4+ or CD8+ T cells sorted from blood, sampled in a trial of the OX40 agonist ivuxolimab. The CDR3 reads CASSLGSGGYNEQFF. The sequenced DNA: TGTGCCAGCAGCTTAGGTAGCGGGGGTTACAATGAGCAGTTCTTC.